The 18 T cell receptor beta chains in this list originate from one sample, sequenced in a study of identical twins (dated by TCRdb to the mid-2010s). Library generation was performed with 5' RACE. TCRdb shows the sequencer as Illumina HiSeq 2000. TCRdb handled the public reads itself, with Q25 trimming in fastp and clone calling in MiXCR, and kept productive beta chains. Each entry is one CDR3 protein sequence, shown with its most common DNA and genes. The sample table holds around 240,000 distinct CDR3 sequences, of which about 10% were seen once. The ten largest clones take up 10% of the sample. Sequencing was carried out using memory T cells sorted from blood. The meaning of the sample's cell subset or site label: CD45RO+ enriched T cells. The receptors shown here come from a man over 45 in good health.

The chain carries TRBV4-3 and TRBJ2-3, with D possibly being TRBD2 (7 bases). CDR1 LGHNA and CDR2 YSLEER come from the germline V gene. This CDR3 contains 17 residues. V was shortened by 0 bases and J by 7 bases, with 20 bases between the two germline ends. CDR3 coding DNA: TGCGCCAGCAGCCAAGAAGCAGCGGGGACACGTACAAATACGCAGTATTTT. Encoded protein: CASSQEAAGTRTNTQYF.

This clonotype was detected only a few times. This sequence joins TRBV3-1 and TRBJ1-2; D gene ambiguous. V dropped 3 bases and J dropped 5 bases, with 7 bases sitting between them. This CDR3 comprises 12 residues. Germline lookup yields CDR1 LGHDT and CDR2 YNNKEL (reference sequence). The CDR3 here is CASSQTAYGYTF. CDR3 sequence (DNA): TGTGCCAGCAGCCAGACGGCTTATGGCTACACCTTC. Using reference TRBV3-1 and TRBJ1-2 for the parts outside the CDR3, the full variable domain is DTAVSQTPKYLVTQMGNDKSIKCEQNLGHDTMYWYKQDSKKFLKIMFSYNNKELIINETVPNRFSPKSPDKAHLNLHINSLELGDSAVYFCASSQTAYGYTFGSGTRLTVV.

This clonotype was recorded at least ten times. The V call is TRBV10-3, the J call TRBJ1-5; D unresolved. The germline V gene has CDR1 ENHRY and CDR2 SYGVKD. Between the trimmed V and J ends, which lost 4 bases and 0 bases, there was a span of 7 bases. The CDR3 runs 14 residues. The CDR3, as DNA: TGTGCCATCAGTGTCGACCTTAGCAATCAGCCCCAGCATTTT. Its protein product is CAISVDLSNQPQHF.

The chain recombines TRBV9 with TRBJ2-1, with D perhaps TRBD1 (8 bases). The CDR3 runs to 14 residues. Germline V lookup: CDR1 SGDLS, CDR2 YYNGEE. Between the trimmed V and J ends, which lost 2 bases and 5 bases, there was a span of 11 bases. The CDR3 DNA is TGTGCCAGCAGCGTCACAGGGGGGGACAATGAGCAGTTCTTC. It specifies CASSVTGGDNEQFF.

This clonotype appeared many times. This chain connects TRBV7-8 to TRBJ1-2; tentatively, D is TRBD1 (6 bases). The V and J ends lost 5 bases and 7 bases respectively, with 20 bases between them. The length of the CDR3 is 15 residues. Per the germline V gene, CDR1 is SGHVS and CDR2 is FQNEAQ. CDR3 nucleotides: TGTGCCAGCAGCCCCCGGACAGATTCTGAAAGTGGCTACACCTTC. This translates into CASSPRTDSESGYTF.

This clonotype was seen only a few times. This sequence joins TRBV12-3 or TRBV12-4 and TRBJ1-1; 7 positions agree with TRBD1. J was trimmed by 0 bases and V by 3 bases; bases with no gene match: 1. This CDR3 region has 14 residues. Here the CDR3 DNA reads TGTGCCAGCAGTTTCCAGGGGGTGAACACTGAAGCTTTCTTT. It encodes CASSFQGVNTEAFF.

This clonotype was seen ten or more times. The genes are TRBV20-1 and TRBJ2-2; TRBD2 matches at 9 bases. Germline V gene lookup returns CDR1 DFQATT and CDR2 SNEGSKA (reference sequence). J gave up 1 base and V 5 bases, and 8 bases lay outside the gene matches. This CDR3 spans 16 amino acids. The DNA of the CDR3 is TGCAGTGCTCACGGGAAGCGGGGGGTGAACACCGGGGAGCTGTTTTTT. Residues: CSAHGKRGVNTGELFF.

CDR3: CASSELPGVNSPLHF. CDR3 DNA sequence: TGTGCCAGCAGTGAACTCCCAGGGGTTAATTCACCCCTCCACTTT. The chain employs TRBV6-1 and TRBJ1-6, with a possible D match to TRBD1 (6 bases). CDR3 length: 15 amino acids. The V and J ends lost 2 bases and 6 bases respectively, with 11 bases between them. The V gene's germline CDR1 is MNHNS and CDR2 SASEGT.

In this sample, this clonotype turned up many times. The V call is TRBV20-1, the J call TRBJ1-1; the D gene is possibly TRBD1 (5 bases). This CDR3 has 14 amino acids. V lost 5 bases and J 5 bases, leaving 18 bases between the germline ends. The V gene's germline CDR1 is DFQATT and CDR2 SNEGSKA (reference sequence). DNA of the CDR3: TGCAGTGCTGCCCGGTTGCAGGGAGGAACTGAAGCTTTCTTT. Protein: CSAARLQGGTEAFF.

The V and J genes are TRBV5-1 and TRBJ2-7, with D possibly TRBD2 on 6 matching bases. The CDR3 is 14 amino acids. The ends were cut back, 4 bases at V and 5 bases at J, with 16 bases in the middle. The germline V gene has CDR1 SGHRS and CDR2 YFSETQ. The CDR3 region has the DNA TGCGCCAGCAGCCAGGACGGGACTGGTGACGAGCAGTACTTC. As protein: CASSQDGTGDEQYF.

This clonotype showed up just a few times. This CDR3 reads CSVEKGATDTQYF. Written as DNA, the CDR3 is TGCAGCGTTGAGAAGGGCGCCACAGATACGCAGTATTTT. This sequence joins TRBV29-1 and TRBJ2-3, with D hard to call. Trimming left V 3 bases short and J 2 bases short, with 9 bases between. Looked up from germline, CDR1 is SQVTM and CDR2 is ANQGSEA. This CDR3 has 13 amino acids.

This clonotype was counted only a few times. The chain employs TRBV28 and TRBJ1-6; no reliable D call. CDR3 size: 14 residues. The V gene lost 2 bases and the J gene lost 8 bases, with 10 bases spanning the gap. From germline, CDR1 is MDHEN and CDR2 SYDVKM. The CDR3 region has the DNA TGTGCCAGCAGTTTAGTCCAGCCTGATTCACCCCTCCACTTT. It yields the protein CASSLVQPDSPLHF.

In this sample, this clonotype turned up many times. CDR3: CASSFSQLNTEAFF. The CDR3 coding sequence is TGTGCCAGCAGCTTTAGTCAGTTGAACACTGAAGCTTTCTTT. The chain uses TRBV7-9 and TRBJ1-1, with no clear D. The CDR3 is 14 amino acids. The V end was cut by 3 bases, the J end by 0 bases, with 8 bases between. Germline CDR1 is SEHNR and CDR2 is FQNEAQ (reference sequence). Full variable domain (outside the CDR3, taken from reference TRBV7-9 and TRBJ1-1): DTGVSQNPRHKITKRGQNVTFRCDPISEHNRLYWYRQTLGQGPEFLTYFQNEAQLEKSRLLSDRFSAERPKGSFSTLEIQRTEQGDSAMYLCASSFSQLNTEAFFGQGTRLTVV.

This clonotype was recorded at least ten times. The rearrangement joins TRBV12-3 or TRBV12-4 to TRBJ1-5, with a weak D call TRBD1 (6 bases). V gave up 7 bases and J gave up 2 bases, with 9 bases separating them. The CDR3 sequence is 13 residues long. CDR3 sequence reads: CASKRQGNQPQHF. CDR3 DNA: TGTGCCAGCAAGAGACAGGGCAATCAGCCCCAGCATTTT.

In its sample, this clonotype was seen many times. This rearrangement joins TRBV21-1 to TRBJ1-2; the table's D call, TRBD1, has no DNA check behind it. TRBV21-1 is marked as a pseudogene. The CDR3 length is 18 residues. The CDR3 loop is CASSKGDSSAKANYGYTF. The CDR3 DNA reads as TGTGCCAGCAGCAAAGGCGACAGTTCGGCCAAAGCTAACTATGGCTACACCTTC.

On this clonotype: This could be a read error, since a much larger clone is one nucleotide away. This rearrangement joins TRBV24-1 to TRBJ2-3; 7 bases align to TRBD2. Germline assignment: CDR1 KGHDR and CDR2 SFDVKD. CDR3 size: 13 residues. The DNA of the CDR3 is TGTGCCACCAGTGATTCGGGGGGAGATGCGCAGTATTTT. As protein: CATSDSGGDAQYF.

This clonotype was counted between two and nine times. V usage is TRBV10-3 and J usage is TRBJ2-5, with no clear D. V was pared by 2 bases and J by 5 bases, with 6 bases between. This CDR3 contains 12 residues. Germline CDR1 is ENHRY and CDR2 is SYGVKD. CDR3 protein: CAISEGLETQYF. The CDR3 coding sequence is TGTGCCATCAGTGAGGGATTGGAGACCCAGTACTTC.

This clonotype was observed at least ten times. The V gene is TRBV7-8, the J gene TRBJ2-3; 11 bases align to TRBD1. The CDR3 sequence is 21 residues long. Germline lookup yields CDR1 SGHVS and CDR2 FQNEAQ. The junction had 22 bases not matched to a gene; V was cut back by 5 bases and J by 3 bases. CDR3 in amino acids: CASSPTPGQGDGSYRTDTQYF. The CDR3 DNA reads as TGTGCCAGCAGCCCGACCCCGGGACAGGGGGATGGTTCGTATAGAACAGATACGCAGTATTTT.